This TCR beta chain was retrieved from a study of molecular identifiers for immune sequencing clone quantification. Previously published methods and listed TCR primers were used for the bulk TCR libraries. TCRdb ran MiXCR on the PCR reads and lists one entry per CDR3 protein. The data contain more than 550,000 distinct CDR3 sequences, about 25% of them singletons. Study findings and constraints: Jurkat TCR RNA from one cell was spiked into approximately 1 million naive cells, and it was reportedly detectable there.

Germline CDR1 and CDR2: SQVTM and ANQGSEA. V shed 3 bases and J 0 bases; nucleotides not matched to a gene: 14. This CDR3 is built from 19 residues. This clonotype was counted only a few times. Its antigen is unknown. Each library that profiled naive CD8 cells came from roughly 18,000 to 920,000 sorted cells with 10%, 30% or 50% RNA. In the sort, naive CD8 T cells were defined as CD8+CD4-CCR7+CD45RA+. Sequencing input: naive CD8+ T cells from blood, with Jurkat cell RNA spiked in. The subset here: FACS-sorted CD8+CD4-CCR7+CD45RA+ naive T cells. The receptor comes from a human donor in good health. Some libraries in this study had Jurkat cell RNA spiked in. The chain is built from TRBV29-1 and TRBJ2-7; the match to TRBD2 covers 13 bases. In nucleotides, the CDR3 is TGCAGCGTTGAGGTTCGACTAGCGGGGGGTTACCGAAACTCCTACGAGCAGTACTTC. Its protein is CSVEVRLAGGYRNSYEQYF.